The 16 T cell receptor beta chains in this list originate from one sample, sequenced in a study of blood T cells in healthy people across ages. Alongside a J-beta primer mix, a sample-barcoded 5' primer served in a second PCR lasting roughly 6 to 11 cycles. TCRdb re-called the 5' RACE reads through MiXCR, storing one row per CDR3 protein. Of around 970,000 distinct CDR3 sequences listed, 51% are singletons. The material sequenced was blood. Every receptor here comes from a woman between 55 and 75 years old in good health.

This clonotype has a handful of counts. This chain links TRBV7-2 with TRBJ2-5; 12 nucleotides align to TRBD1. This CDR3 has 15 amino acids. V shed 5 bases, J shed 5 bases, and the junction held 6 bases outside the gene matches. Germline V gene data show CDR1 as SGHTA and CDR2 as FQGNSA. The CDR3 loop is CASSPGTGGWETQYF. CDR3 nucleotide sequence: TGTGCCAGCAGCCCGGGGACAGGGGGCTGGGAGACCCAGTACTTC.

V gene TRBV29-1 combines with J gene TRBJ1-4, with D unresolved. CDR1 and CDR2 (germline): SQVTM, ANQGSEA. V lost 4 bases, J lost 0 bases, and 9 bases lay in between. This CDR3 has 14 residues. CDR3 coding DNA: TGCAGCGTTGCTGAAGCTGCAACTAATGAAAAACTGTTTTTT. This encodes CSVAEAATNEKLFF.

The V and J genes are TRBV5-1 and TRBJ2-7; D may correspond to TRBD1 or TRBD2 (5 bases each). Judging by the DNA end, TRBJ2-5 fits better; the J call may be wrong. Germline lookup yields CDR1 SGHRS and CDR2 YFSETQ. The CDR3 spans 16 residues. DNA of the CDR3: TGCGCCAGCAACTCGGGACCAGCGCTATGGGAAGAGACCCAGTACTTC. Encoded protein: CASNSGPALWEETQYF.

In DNA form, the CDR3 reads TGTGCCATACAGGGTACGACGGCCGAGCAGTACTTC. This translates into CAIQGTTAEQYF. The chain links TRBV28 to TRBJ2-5; D possibly corresponds to TRBD1 (6 bases). Judging by the DNA end, TRBJ2-7 fits better; the J call may be wrong. The germline V gene encodes CDR1 MDHEN and CDR2 SYDVKM. CDR3 length equals 12 residues.

The chain combines TRBV15 with TRBJ2-3; maybe TRBD2 (5 bases). This CDR3 is 17 amino acids long. Deletions cut 0 bases from V and 0 bases from J, with 13 bases between. Germline CDR1 reads LNHNV; CDR2 reads YYDKDF (reference sequence). CDR3 in DNA: TGTGCCACCAGCAGAGATTACGGAGCGGCAAGCACAGATACGCAGTATTTT. Encoded protein: CATSRDYGAASTDTQYF.

The chain employs TRBV6-2 or TRBV6-3 and TRBJ2-1; 12 positions agree with TRBD1. The CDR3 spans 15 residues. Germline loops: CDR1 MNHEY, CDR2 SVGEGT. The V segment lost 5 bases and the J segment 6 bases; nucleotides outside the gene matches: 5. The DNA for the CDR3 is TGTGCCAGCAGTGTGGGACAGGGGGCGGTCAATGAGCAGTTCTTC. The encoded protein is CASSVGQGAVNEQFF.

V gene TRBV28 combines with J gene TRBJ2-7, with 13 bases aligning to TRBD2. V lost 5 bases, J lost 5 bases, and 9 bases stayed unmatched. CDR3 length: 16 amino acids. The germline V gene has CDR1 MDHEN and CDR2 SYDVKM. The CDR3 loop is CASSPSLAGGYNEQYF. DNA of the CDR3: TGTGCCAGCAGTCCCTCACTAGCGGGAGGGTATAACGAGCAGTACTTC. Complete variable domain (other parts from reference TRBV28 and TRBJ2-7): DVKVTQSSRYLVKRTGEKVFLECVQDMDHENMFWYRQDPGLGLRLIYFSYDVKMKEKGDIPEGYSVSREKKERFSLILESASTNQTSMYLCASSPSLAGGYNEQYFGPGTRLTVT.

The chain joins TRBV7-6 to TRBJ2-7; no reliable D call. This CDR3 region has 14 residues. The V and J ends lost 5 bases and 6 bases respectively, with 17 bases between them. Germline V gives CDR1 SGHVS, CDR2 FNYEAQ. CDR3 sequence: CASSPKFGWAEQYF. The CDR3 bases are TGTGCCAGCAGCCCCAAGTTCGGGTGGGCCGAGCAGTACTTC.

This clonotype was recorded a few times. The V gene is TRBV4-1, the J gene TRBJ2-4, with D uncertain. The CDR3 totals 17 residues. Trimming shortened V by 0 bases and J by 6 bases, and 18 bases separated the two germline ends. Germline-derived CDR1 and CDR2 are MGHRA and YSYEKL. The CDR3 coding sequence is TGCGCCAGCAGCCAAGACCCAAATAGTGAATGGCGAAACATTCAGTACTTC. This codes for CASSQDPNSEWRNIQYF.

The chain links TRBV28 to TRBJ2-3; the D gene could be TRBD1 or TRBD2 (7 bases each). Per germline, CDR1 MDHEN and CDR2 SYDVKM. The CDR3 has 16 amino acids. V lost 6 bases and J lost 5, with 21 bases in between. The CDR3 DNA sequence: TGTGCCAGCAGACGGACAGGCGGGAGTATTTTAGATACGCAGTATTTT. Amino acid sequence: CASRRTGGSILDTQYF.

The genes are TRBV28 and TRBJ2-6; 10 bases map to TRBD1. The CDR3 sequence is 19 residues long. CDR1 is MDHEN and CDR2 is SYDVKM in the germline V gene. V trimming: 4 bases; J trimming: 0 bases; junction bases outside the gene matches: 9. The CDR3 sequence is CASSSAGTGDLSGANVLTF. DNA for the CDR3: TGTGCCAGCAGTTCCGCCGGGACAGGGGACCTCTCTGGGGCCAACGTCCTGACTTTC.

This clonotype has a handful of counts. V is TRBV21-1 and J is TRBJ2-4; TRBD1 is the table's D call and was not checked against the DNA. The DNA end is more similar to TRBJ2-7, so the J call may be wrong. TRBV21-1 is a pseudogene segment. CDR3 length: 12 residues. CDR3 residues: CASSTYRAEQYF. DNA of the CDR3: TGTGCCAGCAGCACCTACAGGGCCGAGCAGTACTTC.

This clonotype was seen many times. The CDR3 DNA follows: TGCAGTGCCCCGCGAGGGGGAAACGAGCAGTACTTC. It encodes CSAPRGGNEQYF. The chain is built from TRBV20-1 and TRBJ2-7; a possible D gene is TRBD1 (6 bases). This CDR3 has 12 amino acids. Germline V gene sequence: CDR1 DFQATT, CDR2 SNEGSKA (reference sequence). V was trimmed by 6 bases and J by 5 bases, leaving 14 bases between them.

This clonotype showed up just a few times. This chain connects TRBV4-3 to TRBJ2-6; perhaps D is TRBD1 or TRBD2 (5 bases each). The CDR3 is made up of 16 amino acids. V lost 4 bases, J lost 3 bases, and 13 bases lay in between. Germline CDR1 and CDR2: LGHNA and YSLEER. CDR3 region: CASSRLRGGGANVLTF. CDR3 DNA sequence: TGCGCCAGCAGCCGTCTGAGGGGTGGTGGGGCCAACGTCCTGACTTTC.

This chain connects TRBV2 to TRBJ1-6; possible D gene TRBD1, 5 bases. The CDR3 has 15 amino acids. From germline, CDR1 is SNHLY and CDR2 FYNNEI. Trimming removed 7 bases from V and 1 base from J, with 11 bases in between. The CDR3: CASTGERSYNSPLHF. The CDR3 bases are TGTGCCAGCACGGGGGAGAGATCCTATAATTCACCCCTCCACTTT.

J is TRBJ2-7 and V is TRBV7-9; possibly TRBD2 for D (5 bases). The CDR3 totals 12 residues. The germline CDR1 and CDR2 sequences are SEHNR and FQNEAQ (reference sequence). CDR3 protein: CAVTGISYEQYF. As DNA, the CDR3 is TGTGCAGTTACGGGGATCTCCTACGAGCAGTACTTC. The whole variable domain, remainder taken from reference TRBV7-9 and TRBJ2-7, is DTGVSQNPRHKITKRGQNVTFRCDPISEHNRLYWYRQTLGQGPEFLTYFQNEAQLEKSRLLSDRFSAERPKGSFSTLEIQRTEQGDSAMYLCAVTGISYEQYFGPGTRLTVT.